The present T cell receptor beta chain was sequenced within a study of blood T cell repertoires in COVID-19. Assay: immunoSEQ multiplex PCR; the TCRdb copy retains only in-frame clones and omits some. The data hold around 170,000 clones, with about 81% observed a single time. The ends were cut back, 5 bases at V and 6 bases at J, with 19 bases in the middle. CDR1 is MNHEY, CDR2 SVGAGI, per germline. The CDR3 spans 15 residues. The receptor comes from a woman aged 80 or older with COVID-19, enrolled during active disease. The rearrangement joins TRBV6-5 to TRBJ1-2; D perhaps matches TRBD1 (6 bases). The source material was peripheral blood. The CDR3 DNA reads TGTGCCAGCAGTCACTTGGGGGGGGCGCAAAATGGCTACACCTTC. This translates into CASSHLGGAQNGYTF.